The 20 T cell receptor beta chains reported below all come from one sample, sequenced in a study of T cell responses to AZD1222 COVID-19 vaccine. Only in-frame clones appear in the TCRdb table, and some are missing; sequencing was by immunoSEQ multiplex PCR. The sample lists roughly 100,000 clones, about 88% seen once, with 4.5% to 6% in the top ten. This specimen was peripheral blood, taken on day 0 of AZD1222 vaccination. Receptors were obtained from an adult in good health.

The V and J genes are TRBV6-1 and TRBJ1-6; 7 bases match TRBD1. Looked up from germline, CDR1 is MNHNS and CDR2 is SASEGT. The CDR3 spans 15 residues. The ends lost 2 bases at V and 7 bases at J; junction bases unmatched: 5. CDR3 nucleotide sequence: TGTGCCAGCAGTGAACGGGAGGGGGCGAATTCACCCCTCCACTTT. Protein product: CASSEREGANSPLHF.

The genes are TRBV11-2 and TRBJ2-7; TRBD1 matches at 7 bases. V dropped 5 bases and J dropped 4; count of bases not matched to a gene: 14. Germline V gene lookup returns CDR1 SGHAT and CDR2 FQNNGV. The CDR3 contains 16 residues. CDR3 in amino acids: CASSPQGNPIGYEQYF. DNA of the CDR3: TGTGCCAGCAGCCCACAGGGGAACCCAATCGGATACGAGCAGTACTTC.

The chain recombines TRBV9 with TRBJ2-2; D ambiguous. V shed 3 bases and J shed 5 bases, with 8 bases lying between them. Germline CDR1 is SGDLS and CDR2 is YYNGEE. The CDR3 has 13 amino acids. CDR3 DNA sequence: TGTGCCAGCAGCGCCCCCGTAACCGGGGAGCTGTTTTTT. Its translation is CASSAPVTGELFF.

The chain's CDR3 is CASSLEWGNNEQYF. CDR3 coding DNA: TGCGCCAGCAGCTTGGAGTGGGGGAACAACGAGCAGTACTTC. The gene calls are TRBV5-1 and TRBJ2-7; D tentatively fits TRBD1 or TRBD2 (5 bases each). V lost 0 bases and J lost 5, with 12 bases in between. The CDR3 has 14 residues. Germline CDR1 and CDR2: SGHRS and YFSETQ.

The CDR3 is CASSQGQGVNEQFF. CDR3 sequence (DNA): TGCGCCAGCAGCCAAGGACAGGGGGTCAATGAGCAGTTCTTC. The rearrangement uses TRBV4-3 and TRBJ2-1; TRBD1 matches 9 bases. The germline gives CDR1 LGHNA, CDR2 YSLEER. V dropped 1 base and J dropped 6; count of bases not matched to a gene: 1. CDR3 size: 14 residues.

The chain joins TRBV5-1 to TRBJ2-3; unclear D gene. Germline V gives CDR1 SGHRS, CDR2 YFSETQ. This CDR3 comprises 14 residues. With 0 bases removed from V and 1 base from J, the gap between germline ends came to 6 bases. The DNA for the CDR3 is TGCGCCAGCAGCTTGGCCCTTGGCACAGATACGCAGTATTTT. It codes for CASSLALGTDTQYF.

This chain uses TRBV28 with TRBJ1-5; D is uncertain. V shed 11 bases and J shed 2 bases, with 4 bases lying between them. The CDR3 is 10 residues long. Germline CDR1 and CDR2: MDHEN and SYDVKM. As DNA, the CDR3 is TGTGCCCGGCGCAATCAGCCCCAGCATTTT. It codes for CARRNQPQHF.

In nucleotides, the CDR3 is TGTGCCAGCAGGACTAACATCATGGTGTACGAGCAGTACTTC. This translates into CASRTNIMVYEQYF. The chain carries TRBV27 and TRBJ2-7; possibly TRBD2 for D (5 bases). The CDR3 length is 14 residues. CDR1 and CDR2 from the germline V gene are MNHEY and SMNVEV (reference sequence). V was trimmed by 6 bases and J by 4 bases, leaving 16 bases between them.

V gene TRBV5-1 combines with J gene TRBJ2-7; TRBD1 is a possible D gene (6 bases). The V gene's germline CDR1 is SGHRS and CDR2 YFSETQ. Deletions cut 2 bases from V and 2 bases from J, with 11 bases between. The CDR3 has 14 residues. For the CDR3, the DNA is TGCGCCAGCAGCTTAGGGGACACCACCTACGAGCAGTACTTC. Amino acid sequence: CASSLGDTTYEQYF.

The rearrangement uses TRBV2 and TRBJ1-6; 9 bases are a match to TRBD1. Germline trimming cut 3 bases from V and 8 bases from J; bases unmatched to any gene: 5. Germline CDR1 SNHLY, CDR2 FYNNEI. The CDR3 consists of 15 residues. The CDR3 reads CASSDQQGADSPLHF. CDR3 nucleotides: TGTGCCAGCAGTGACCAACAGGGGGCGGATTCACCCCTCCACTTT.

CDR3 in amino acids: CASSLKPLSSGNTIYF. The CDR3 DNA sequence: TGTGCCAGCAGCCTAAAGCCCTTAAGCTCTGGAAACACCATATATTTT. The rearrangement joins TRBV9 to TRBJ1-3; D uncertain. Germline CDR1 and CDR2: SGDLS and YYNGEE. CDR3 length: 16 amino acids. V dropped 4 bases and J dropped 0 bases, with 14 bases sitting between them.

This chain links TRBV11-2 with TRBJ2-1; TRBD2 might be the D (5 bases). The CDR3 has 15 residues. Germline loops: CDR1 SGHAT, CDR2 FQNNGV. With 4 bases removed from V and 12 bases from J, the gap between germline ends came to 22 bases. CDR3: CASSSLAVLVAGQFF. CDR3 sequence (DNA): TGTGCCAGCAGCTCCCTAGCTGTCCTAGTGGCGGGGCAGTTCTTC. The variable domain in full, completed from reference TRBV11-2 and TRBJ2-1, reads EAGVAQSPRYKIIEKRQSVAFWCNPISGHATLYWYQQILGQGPKLLIQFQNNGVVDDSQLPKDRFSAERLKGVDSTLKIQPAKLEDSAVYLCASSSLAVLVAGQFFGPGTRLTVL.

The chain has TRBV18 and TRBJ2-6; 9 bases match TRBD1. In germline, CDR1 is KGHSH, CDR2 LQKENI. The CDR3 extends over 19 amino acids. V lost 2 bases, J lost 5 bases, and 13 bases stayed unmatched. The CDR3 sequence is CASSPGGTGLAFWANVLTF. The CDR3 region has the DNA TGTGCCAGCTCACCAGGTGGGACAGGGCTGGCTTTTTGGGCCAACGTCCTGACTTTC. The whole variable domain, filled in from reference TRBV18 and TRBJ2-6, reads NAGVMQNPRHLVRRRGQEARLRCSPMKGHSHVYWYRQLPEEGLKFMVYLQKENIIDESGMPKERFSAEFPKEGPSILRIQQVVRGDSAAYFCASSPGGTGLAFWANVLTFGAGSRLTVL.

This clone was counted once. This chain links TRBV12-3 or TRBV12-4 with TRBJ2-7; D not resolved. V was cut by 1 base and J by 3 bases, with 7 bases left in between. This CDR3 has 13 amino acids. The CDR3: CASSLGQVYEQYF. CDR3 nucleotide sequence: TGTGCCAGCAGTTTAGGGCAAGTCTACGAGCAGTACTTC.

The chain couples TRBV7-2 to TRBJ1-5; the D gene is possibly TRBD1 (5 bases). Germline values: CDR1 SGHTA, CDR2 FQGNSA. The CDR3 spans 16 residues. V lost 1 base and J 3 bases, leaving 13 bases between the germline ends. CDR3 sequence reads: CASSLEAYRPNQPQHF. The CDR3 DNA is TGTGCCAGCAGCTTAGAGGCCTACAGGCCCAATCAGCCCCAGCATTTT.

This chain joins TRBV18 and TRBJ1-6; D uncertain. Germline loops: CDR1 KGHSH, CDR2 LQKENI. Trimming pared 0 bases from V and 10 bases from J, leaving 4 bases between. The CDR3 length is 12 residues. CDR3 nucleotide sequence: TGTGCCAGCTCACCACCGTTGTCACCCCTCCACTTT. Translating gives CASSPPLSPLHF.

The chain uses TRBV29-1 and TRBJ2-7; 7 nucleotides agree with TRBD1. This CDR3 has 12 residues. Germline V lookup: CDR1 SQVTM, CDR2 ANQGSEA. V gave up 6 bases and J gave up 5 bases; unmatched junction bases: 7. The CDR3 coding sequence is TGCAGCGTAGCAAACAGGGGCGACGAGCAGTACTTC. This encodes CSVANRGDEQYF.

The chain is built from TRBV4-2 and TRBJ1-4; 10 positions agree with TRBD1. CDR1 is LGHNA and CDR2 is YNFKEQ in the germline V gene. The CDR3 spans 15 residues. After removal of 6 bases from V and 7 bases from J, the junction contained 8 bases not matched to a gene. Here the CDR3 DNA reads TGTGCCAGCAGATCAGGACAGGGGGTCTTTGAAAAACTGTTTTTT. This gives the protein CASRSGQGVFEKLFF.

The rearrangement joins TRBV6-5 to TRBJ1-2, with D unclear. Trimming pared 3 bases from V and 13 bases from J, leaving 18 bases between. The CDR3 length is 13 residues. From germline, CDR1 is MNHEY and CDR2 SVGAGI. CDR3 loop: CASSYRAGLMGTF. In DNA form, the CDR3 reads TGTGCCAGCAGTTATAGAGCAGGTCTGATGGGCACCTTC.

This clone has more than one count but fewer than ten. This chain connects TRBV2 to TRBJ1-4, with 9 bases fitting TRBD1. This CDR3 spans 16 amino acids. V lost 6 bases and J lost 4; bases outside the gene matches: 9. The germline gives CDR1 SNHLY, CDR2 FYNNEI. The CDR3 nucleotides are TGTGCCAGCAGCGCCATGTGGGGACAGGGTAATGAAAAACTGTTTTTT. It yields the protein CASSAMWGQGNEKLFF. The variable domain in full, completed from reference TRBV2 and TRBJ1-4, reads EPEVTQTPSHQVTQMGQEVILRCVPISNHLYFYWYRQILGQKVEFLVSFYNNEISEKSEIFDDQFSVERPDGSNFTLKIRSTKLEDSAMYFCASSAMWGQGNEKLFFGSGTQLSVL.